These T cell receptor beta chains were read from a single sample in a study of OX40 agonist ivuxolimab in advanced cancers. Assay used: immunoSEQ multiplex PCR; TCRdb lists only in-frame clones, some missing. The sample shows around 85,000 clones, 91% of them seen only once. This specimen was CD4+ or CD8+ T cells sorted from blood, taken in a trial of the OX40 agonist ivuxolimab. The source of these receptors is an adult with an advanced solid tumor such as melanoma, head and neck, liver or kidney cancer. Both conserved end residues are part of each CDR3. For some rows the clone size is stated as once, few or many, or as a class when expanded; others skip it.

abundance: -
len: 16
v_gene: TRBV5-6
CDR3aa: CASSLDGTGRSYEQYF

abundance: -
len: 14
v_gene: TRBV18
CDR3aa: CASSSDRGYQPQHF

abundance: -
len: 15
v_gene: TRBV5-1
CDR3aa: CASSLGSSYNSPLHF

abundance: -
len: 17
v_gene: TRBV5-6
CDR3aa: CASSLPGSPYKNTEAFF

abundance: -
len: 18
v_gene: TRBV7-9
CDR3aa: CASSTGRGGSGSSYEQYF

abundance: few
len: 12
v_gene: TRBV4-1
CDR3aa: CASSQGSEKLFF

abundance: -
len: 14
v_gene: TRBV5-1
CDR3aa: CASSDPGQADTQYF

abundance: -
len: 13
v_gene: TRBV30
CDR3aa: CAWSPGSTDTQYF

abundance: once
len: 14
v_gene: TRBV6-5
CDR3aa: CATTDGRGLETQYF

abundance: -
len: 13
v_gene: TRBV30
CDR3aa: CAWMRQGIYGYTF

abundance: -
len: 14
v_gene: TRBV27
CDR3aa: CASSLGTRSSEQYF

abundance: -
len: 16
v_gene: TRBV4-3
CDR3aa: CASSQDLTGSYNEQFF

abundance: -
len: 12
v_gene: TRBV2
CDR3aa: CAGGRSELEQYF

abundance: -
len: 16
v_gene: TRBV28
CDR3aa: CASSFQGAQNTGELFF

abundance: -
len: 15
v_gene: TRBV5-1
CDR3aa: CASSRQGADTGELFF

abundance: -
len: 13
v_gene: TRBV28
CDR3aa: CASSLALNQPQHF

abundance: -
len: 12
v_gene: TRBV2
CDR3aa: CASETGTYEQYF

abundance: -
len: 14
v_gene: TRBV27
CDR3aa: CASSPWTRQDEQFF

abundance: -
len: 13
v_gene: TRBV11-2
CDR3aa: CASSKPTAYTQYF

abundance: -
len: 16
v_gene: TRBV2
CDR3aa: CASSESLAGGHNEQFF

abundance: -
len: 14
v_gene: TRBV27
CDR3aa: CASSLGSSYNEQFF

abundance: -
len: 17
v_gene: TRBV7-3
CDR3aa: CASSMGQAFANTGELFF

abundance: once
len: 12
v_gene: TRBV18
CDR3aa: CASSPANNEQFF

abundance: -
len: 15
v_gene: TRBV28
CDR3aa: CASSSRLAGYNEQFF

abundance: -
len: 15
v_gene: TRBV5-1
CDR3aa: CASSRKRGQVETQYF

abundance: -
len: 15
v_gene: TRBV7-2
CDR3aa: CASSLAGISTDTQYF

abundance: -
len: 16
v_gene: TRBV5-1
CDR3aa: CASSSGLAGAVDTQYF

abundance: -
len: 15
v_gene: TRBV7-7
CDR3aa: CASSWGQGAGNTIYF

abundance: -
len: 11
v_gene: TRBV11-2
CDR3aa: CASSLVAEQYF

abundance: -
len: 14
v_gene: TRBV4-2
CDR3aa: CASSPGTSSYEQYF

abundance: -
len: 15
v_gene: TRBV27
CDR3aa: CASSRAGRTYNEQFF

abundance: few
len: 15
v_gene: TRBV7-9
CDR3aa: CASSAEQGYGTEAFF

abundance: -
len: 17
v_gene: TRBV11-2
CDR3aa: CASSLGGGGPSTDTQYF

abundance: -
len: 15
v_gene: TRBV6-1
CDR3aa: CASSVETGGFYEQYF

abundance: -
len: 16
v_gene: TRBV9
CDR3aa: CASSGRTGGRTDTQYF

abundance: -
len: 16
v_gene: TRBV28
CDR3aa: CASSFTLAEARYEQYF

abundance: -
len: 16
v_gene: TRBV27
CDR3aa: CASSKDQRGTRWTQYF

abundance: -
len: 14
v_gene: TRBV6-1
CDR3aa: CASARGPSTDTQYF

abundance: -
len: 13
v_gene: TRBV2
CDR3aa: CASRGGVSYEQYF

abundance: once
len: 16
v_gene: TRBV9
CDR3aa: CASSVTPGVGPYEQYF

abundance: -
len: 14
v_gene: TRBV18
CDR3aa: CASSPRYAEETQYF

abundance: -
len: 13
v_gene: TRBV7-9
CDR3aa: CASSSSSTDTQYF

abundance: -
len: 15
v_gene: TRBV7-9
CDR3aa: CASSPKVRLGDTQYF

abundance: -
len: 15
v_gene: TRBV7-9
CDR3aa: CASSLAGGSTDTQYF

abundance: -
len: 14
v_gene: TRBV30
CDR3aa: CAWRRQQYTDTQYF

abundance: -
len: 16
v_gene: TRBV19
CDR3aa: CASSTGLAGGPDTQYF

abundance: -
len: 15
v_gene: TRBV6-6
CDR3aa: CASRVAVGSGNTIYF

abundance: -
len: 16
v_gene: TRBV28
CDR3aa: CASSLGGAGSTDTQYF

abundance: -
len: 12
v_gene: TRBV9
CDR3aa: CASGSGANVLTF

abundance: -
len: 16
v_gene: TRBV4-2
CDR3aa: CASSPDSGSSGNTIYF

abundance: -
len: 11
v_gene: TRBV7-9
CDR3aa: CASSSGETQYF